This is a list of T cell receptor beta chains from one sample in a study of T cells in Graves' hyperthyroidism and ophthalmopathy. TCRdb analysed the multiplex PCR reads with MiXCR anew, one entry per CDR3 protein. Of 530,000 or so distinct CDR3 sequences in the sample, approximately 25% were seen once. The sequencing input was blood. These receptors all come from a woman aged 25 to 39 with Graves' ophthalmopathy. The CDR3 runs from the conserved cysteine through the conserved F or W. The D gene is left open where the match is weak. Not every row has a clone size; where given, it reads once, few, many or a size class.

TRBV28	.	TRBJ2-7	few	CASTPGGHEQYF	TGTGCCAGCACCCCCGGGGGACACGAGCAGTACTTC
TRBV11-1	.	TRBJ2-2	few	CASRWSSLRSGKIGELFF	TGTGCCAGCAGGTGGTCGAGCCTCCGGTCCGGGAAGATCGGGGAGCTGTTTTTT
TRBV18	TRBD1	TRBJ1-2	.	CASSPQDRAYGYTF	TGTGCCAGCTCACCACAGGACAGGGCCTATGGCTACACCTTC
TRBV12-3/TRBV12-4	.	TRBJ2-5	.	CASSLHRNLVARDQYF	TGTGCCAGCAGTTTACATCGCAATCTGGTTGCCAGGGACCAGTACTTC
TRBV7-2	TRBD2	TRBJ2-7	.	CASLPGRGGPKQYF	TGTGCCAGCCTCCCCGGGCGGGGGGGCCCTAAGCAGTACTTC
TRBV30	TRBD1	TRBJ1-2	.	CAWSVFGTGVNGYTF	TGTGCCTGGAGTGTATTTGGGACAGGGGTAAATGGCTACACCTTC
TRBV9	.	TRBJ2-7	many	CASSVHPERTYEQYF	TGTGCCAGCAGCGTACATCCTGAGCGGACCTACGAGCAGTACTTC
TRBV4-1	.	TRBJ1-5	few	CASSGAPLGNQPQHF	TGCGCCAGCAGTGGAGCACCCTTGGGCAATCAGCCCCAGCATTTT
TRBV20-1	.	TRBJ1-1	many	CSARSDLNTEAFF	TGCAGTGCTAGATCCGACTTGAACACTGAAGCTTTCTTT
TRBV6-4	.	TRBJ2-4	many	CASPGRCCSALRGLAKNIQYF	TGTGCCAGCCCAGGACGTTGTTGTTCGGCCCTGAGGGGCTTAGCCAAAAACATTCAGTACTTC
TRBV12-3/TRBV12-4	TRBD1	TRBJ1-2	many	CASSGTGPGGYGYTF	TGTGCCAGCAGTGGGACAGGGCCGGGGGGCTATGGCTACACCTTC
TRBV7-2	.	TRBJ1-5	many	CASSSSLENQPQHF	TGTGCCAGCAGCTCTTCACTGGAAAATCAGCCCCAGCATTTT
TRBV4-1	.	TRBJ1-4	.	CASSHSKEKLFF	TGCGCCAGCAGCCATTCGAAAGAAAAACTGTTTTTT
TRBV2	.	TRBJ1-1	many	CASSEAWFTQDRRTEAFF	TGTGCCAGCAGTGAAGCCTGGTTTACTCAGGATCGGAGGACTGAAGCTTTCTTT
TRBV20-1	TRBD2	TRBJ2-7	many	CSAARTSGDYEQYF	TGCAGTGCAGCTAGGACTAGCGGGGATTACGAGCAGTACTTC
TRBV5-5	.	TRBJ1-1	many	CASSLWAGGSTEAFF	TGTGCCAGCAGCTTGTGGGCAGGAGGAAGCACTGAAGCTTTCTTT
TRBV12-3/TRBV12-4	TRBD1	TRBJ1-2	many	CASSWDREGGYTF	TGTGCCAGCAGTTGGGACAGGGAGGGTGGCTACACCTTC
TRBV5-1	.	TRBJ2-5	few	CASSRDSQETKYF	TGCGCCAGCAGCCGGGACTCCCAAGAGACCAAGTACTTC
TRBV6-1	.	TRBJ2-7	many	CASSEATMTPTKYF	TGTGCCAGCAGTGAAGCCACCATGACCCCGACGAAGTACTTC
TRBV9	TRBD1	TRBJ2-2	.	CASSADRKHTGELFF	TGTGCCAGCAGCGCGGACAGGAAGCACACCGGGGAGCTGTTTTTT
TRBV5-4	.	TRBJ1-2	many	CASSPSNGVDYGYTF	TGTGCCAGCAGCCCAAGTAATGGGGTTGACTATGGCTACACCTTC
TRBV10-3	TRBD1	TRBJ1-2	many	CAIREDRGTHGYTF	TGTGCCATCAGGGAGGACAGGGGCACCCATGGCTACACCTTC
TRBV29-1	TRBD1	TRBJ1-1	many	CSVDNGRPGQGWTEAFF	TGCAGCGTTGATAACGGGCGCCCGGGACAGGGGTGGACTGAAGCTTTCTTT
TRBV7-2	.	TRBJ1-5	many	CASSPFGGGGQPQHF	TGTGCCAGCAGCCCATTCGGGGGCGGGGGTCAGCCCCAGCATTTT
TRBV9	.	TRBJ2-5	.	CASSGPRGLGETQYF	TGTGCCAGCAGCGGCCCTCGGGGGCTAGGAGAGACCCAGTACTTC
TRBV18	.	TRBJ1-1	many	CASSPGGPRTEAFF	TGTGCCAGCTCACCAGGGGGGCCGAGAACTGAAGCTTTCTTT
TRBV29-1	.	TRBJ1-1	.	CSGTSGTEAFF	TGCAGCGGGACAAGTGGTACTGAAGCTTTCTTT
TRBV6-1	.	TRBJ1-1	.	CASSDEDGPNTEAFF	TGTGCCAGCAGTGACGAAGACGGACCGAACACTGAAGCTTTCTTT
TRBV6-5	.	TRBJ1-3	few	CASSSGRPAGNTIYF	TGTGCCAGCAGTTCCGGACGGCCTGCTGGAAACACCATATATTTT
TRBV5-1	.	TRBJ2-2	.	CASSFGDSNTGELFF	TGCGCCAGCAGCTTTGGAGACTCGAACACCGGGGAGCTGTTTTTT
TRBV2	.	TRBJ2-7	.	CASSVKTTRSYEQYF	TGTGCCAGCAGTGTTAAGACTACCCGCTCCTACGAGCAGTACTTC
TRBV2	TRBD2	TRBJ2-7	.	CASSELGQILAGVYEQYF	TGTGCCAGCAGTGAATTAGGGCAGATTCTAGCGGGAGTCTACGAGCAGTACTTC
TRBV11-2	TRBD1	TRBJ2-1	few	CASSFLTGQYNEQFF	TGTGCCAGCAGCTTTTTGACGGGACAGTACAATGAGCAGTTCTTC
TRBV12-3/TRBV12-4	TRBD2	TRBJ2-6	.	CASSGGLADNSGANVLTF	TGTGCCAGCAGTGGGGGACTAGCGGACAACTCTGGGGCCAACGTCCTGACTTTC
TRBV28	.	TRBJ1-2	many	CASSPHTNYGYTF	TGTGCCAGCAGTCCCCACACTAACTATGGCTACACCTTC
TRBV5-1	.	TRBJ1-1	many	CASSLAPGANTEAFF	TGCGCCAGCAGCTTGGCTCCAGGAGCGAACACTGAAGCTTTCTTT
TRBV5-8	.	TRBJ1-1	.	CASVRGPVWNTEAFF	TGTGCCAGCGTCCGGGGTCCGGTATGGAACACTGAAGCTTTCTTT
TRBV6-1	.	TRBJ1-5	many	CASSVYLDSNQPQHF	TGTGCCAGCAGTGTCTACTTGGATAGCAATCAGCCCCAGCATTTT
TRBV5-6	TRBD1	TRBJ2-7	.	CASSLAFFGTGSYEQYF	TGTGCCAGCAGCTTGGCTTTTTTCGGGACAGGGTCCTACGAGCAGTACTTC
TRBV7-6	.	TRBJ2-7	.	CASSLGRGAAYEQYF	TGTGCCAGCAGCTTAGGGAGGGGTGCCGCCTACGAGCAGTACTTC
TRBV6-5	.	TRBJ1-1	many	CASSRGRGEAFF	TGTGCCAGCAGCCGCGGACGGGGTGAAGCTTTCTTT
TRBV12-3/TRBV12-4	.	TRBJ1-1	many	CASSFPYLNTEAFF	TGTGCCAGCAGCTTTCCTTATTTGAACACTGAAGCTTTCTTT
TRBV6-1	.	TRBJ2-5	.	CASWMGGGNQETQYF	TGTGCCAGCTGGATGGGGGGGGGCAACCAAGAGACCCAGTACTTC
TRBV6-4	.	TRBJ1-1	.	CASSHDSFTEAFF	TGTGCCAGCAGCCACGACAGTTTCACTGAAGCTTTCTTT
TRBV3-1	.	TRBJ1-2	.	CASSQFPEDYGYTF	TGTGCCAGCAGCCAGTTCCCAGAGGACTATGGCTACACCTTC
TRBV11-3	.	TRBJ2-7	.	CASSLRSGSSYEQYF	TGTGCCAGCAGCTTAAGGTCAGGGAGCTCCTACGAGCAGTACTTC
TRBV14	.	TRBJ1-1	few	CASGWGTEAFF	TGTGCCAGCGGCTGGGGGACTGAAGCTTTCTTT
TRBV4-1	TRBD2	TRBJ2-1	.	CTSSQDRGGPTNEQFF	TGCACCAGCAGCCAAGATCGGGGGGGGCCCACCAATGAGCAGTTCTTC
TRBV12-3/TRBV12-4	TRBD2	TRBJ2-7	many	CASSLGLAGEQYF	TGTGCCAGCAGTTTAGGACTAGCGGGCGAGCAGTACTTC
TRBV2	TRBD1	TRBJ2-5	many	CASSGQGARETQYF	TGTGCCAGCAGTGGACAGGGGGCTAGAGAGACCCAGTACTTC